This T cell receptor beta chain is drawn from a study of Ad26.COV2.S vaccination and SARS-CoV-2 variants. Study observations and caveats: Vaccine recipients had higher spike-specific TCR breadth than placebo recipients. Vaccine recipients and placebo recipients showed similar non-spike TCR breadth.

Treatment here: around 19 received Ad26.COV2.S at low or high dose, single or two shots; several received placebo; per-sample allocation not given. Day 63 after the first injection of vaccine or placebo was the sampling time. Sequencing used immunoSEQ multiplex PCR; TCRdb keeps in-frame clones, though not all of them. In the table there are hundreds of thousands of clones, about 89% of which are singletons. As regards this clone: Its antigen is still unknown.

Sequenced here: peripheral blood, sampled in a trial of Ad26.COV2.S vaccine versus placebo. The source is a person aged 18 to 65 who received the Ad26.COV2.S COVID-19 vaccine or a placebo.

In DNA form, the CDR3 reads TGTGCCAGCAGCCCACAGGGGCACGGAGAGACCCAGTACTTC. Its protein product is CASSPQGHGETQYF. The chain joins TRBV9 to TRBJ2-5, with 7 bases fitting TRBD1. CDR1 is SGDLS, CDR2 YYNGEE, per germline. The CDR3 totals 14 residues. J lost 4 bases, V lost 4 bases, and 7 bases had no gene match.